This note documents a single T cell receptor (beta chain) sequence. The clone's antigen remains unknown. One base away there is no much larger clone; base qualities are not given. These data are taken from a study of metastatic and nonmetastatic thyroid tumors (dated by TCRdb to 2019 to 2021). Concerning the study at large: Repertoires from peripheral blood and from tumor or nodule tissue samples of malignant and benign thyroid patients were compared. Beyond this particular receptor, the publication reports: TCR beta diversity was reported as significantly higher in malignant tumors than in benign nodules, in both blood and tumor samples.

V is trimmed back by 3 bases and J by 3 bases, and the junction contains 13 bases that no gene match accounts for. Counted from cysteine to phenylalanine, this CDR3 has 17 amino acids. The sequence is cut down to CDR3 DNA, 51 bases in frame from base 1. Taken from the germline V gene (reference sequence), the CDR1 and CDR2 loops are SGHNT and YYREEE. Before undergoing thyroid surgery, none of the patients had been given any kind of treatment. Using T-cell receptor beta sequencing, the study looked back at clinical samples from patients collected from 2012 to 2018. Library prep was done by PCR. Sequencing instrument: Illumina HiSeq 4000. The TCR beta-chain CDR3 region of each patient was profiled by high-throughput sequencing. As for the authors' bioinformatics: The researchers built a classifier to tell apart papillary thyroid cancer patients with distant metastasis, based on CDR3 differences among clinicopathological groups. The Shannon index was used to measure repertoire diversity, and the Morisita-Horn index was used to measure how similar tumor and blood repertoires were. Clones were called with MiXCR by TCRdb after fastp trimmed the public reads at Q25, and only in-frame beta chains were retained. TCRdb assigned the V and J calls; the authors' analysis was not used. Here the sample has some 54,000 clones; approximately 19% occur a single time. The ten largest account for around 3% of the sample.

The origin of this receptor is a female donor with papillary thyroid cancer or a benign thyroid nodule (not recorded which). Some clones in this sample may be carry-over from other donors' samples. Recombination linked TRBV5-4 to TRBJ1-1; 8 central nucleotides agree with TRBD1. Sequences were obtained from blood. The DNA sequence follows: TGTGCCAGCAGCTCCCTCCGGTACAGGGGGGATGACACTGAAGCTTTCTTT. It is translated as CASSSLRYRGDDTEAFF.